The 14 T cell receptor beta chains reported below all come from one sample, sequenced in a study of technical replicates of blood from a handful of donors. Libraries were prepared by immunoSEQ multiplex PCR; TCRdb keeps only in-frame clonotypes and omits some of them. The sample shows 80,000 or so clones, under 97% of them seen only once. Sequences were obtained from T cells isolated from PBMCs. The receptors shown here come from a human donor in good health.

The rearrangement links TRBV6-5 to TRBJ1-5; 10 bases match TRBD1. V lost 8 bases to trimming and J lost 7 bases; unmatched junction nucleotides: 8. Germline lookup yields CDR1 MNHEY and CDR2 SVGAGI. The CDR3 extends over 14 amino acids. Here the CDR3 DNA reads TGTGCCAGCGGATCGACAGGGGGCAGCCAGCCCCAGCATTTT. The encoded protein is CASGSTGGSQPQHF.

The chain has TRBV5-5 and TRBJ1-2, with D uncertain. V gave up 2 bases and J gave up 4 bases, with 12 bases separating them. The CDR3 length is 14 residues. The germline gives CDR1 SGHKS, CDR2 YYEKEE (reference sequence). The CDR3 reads CASSLSQNTYGYTF. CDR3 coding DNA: TGTGCCAGCAGCTTATCCCAGAATACCTATGGCTACACCTTC.

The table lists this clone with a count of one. DNA of the CDR3: TGTGCCAGCAGTTCTGGACTAGCGGTACAAGAGACCCAGTACTTC. Translated, it gives CASSSGLAVQETQYF. The genes are TRBV5-5 and TRBJ2-5, with 10 bases lining up with TRBD2. This CDR3 comprises 15 residues. The ends lost 5 bases at V and 2 bases at J; junction bases unmatched: 6. The V gene's germline CDR1 is SGHKS and CDR2 YYEKEE (reference sequence).

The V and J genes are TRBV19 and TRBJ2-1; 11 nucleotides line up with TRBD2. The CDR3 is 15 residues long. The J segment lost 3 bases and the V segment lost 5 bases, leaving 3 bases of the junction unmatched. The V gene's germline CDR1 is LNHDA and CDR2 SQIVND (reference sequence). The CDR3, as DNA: TGTGCCAGTAGTGGGACTAGCGGCAACTACAATGAGCAGTTCTTC. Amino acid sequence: CASSGTSGNYNEQFF.

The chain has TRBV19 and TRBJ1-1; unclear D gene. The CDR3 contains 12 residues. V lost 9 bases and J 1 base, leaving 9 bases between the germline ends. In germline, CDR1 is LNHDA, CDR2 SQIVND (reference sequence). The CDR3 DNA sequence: TGTGCCAGCGTCGTTTGGAACACTGAAGCTTTCTTT. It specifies CASVVWNTEAFF.

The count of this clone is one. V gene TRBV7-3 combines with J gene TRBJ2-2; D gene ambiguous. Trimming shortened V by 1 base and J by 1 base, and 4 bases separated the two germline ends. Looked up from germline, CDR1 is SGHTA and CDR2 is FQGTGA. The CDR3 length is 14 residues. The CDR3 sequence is CASSLIQNTGELFF. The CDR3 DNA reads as TGTGCCAGCAGCTTAATTCAGAACACCGGGGAGCTGTTTTTT.

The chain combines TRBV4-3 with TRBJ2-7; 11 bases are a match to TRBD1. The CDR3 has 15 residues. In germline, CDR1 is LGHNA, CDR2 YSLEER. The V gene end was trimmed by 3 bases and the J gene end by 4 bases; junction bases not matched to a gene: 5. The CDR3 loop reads CASSHRTGGGYEQYF. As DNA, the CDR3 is TGCGCCAGCAGCCACAGGACAGGGGGCGGGTACGAGCAGTACTTC.

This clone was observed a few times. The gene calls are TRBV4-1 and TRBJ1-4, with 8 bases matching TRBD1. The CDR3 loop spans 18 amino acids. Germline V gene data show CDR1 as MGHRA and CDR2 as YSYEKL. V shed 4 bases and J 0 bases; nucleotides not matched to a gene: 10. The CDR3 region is CASSPKTGVMATNEKLFF. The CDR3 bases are TGCGCCAGCAGCCCTAAGACAGGGGTGATGGCAACTAATGAAAAACTGTTTTTT.

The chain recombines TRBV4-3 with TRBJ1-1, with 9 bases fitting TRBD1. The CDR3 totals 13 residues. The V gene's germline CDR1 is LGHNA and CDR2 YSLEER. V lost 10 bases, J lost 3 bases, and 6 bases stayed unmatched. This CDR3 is CATRQGGDTEAFF. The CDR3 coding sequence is TGCGCCACCAGACAGGGGGGTGACACTGAAGCTTTCTTT.

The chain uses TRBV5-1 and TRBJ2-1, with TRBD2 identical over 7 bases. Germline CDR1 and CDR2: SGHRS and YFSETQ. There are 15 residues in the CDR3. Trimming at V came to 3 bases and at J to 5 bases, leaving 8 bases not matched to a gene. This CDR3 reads CASSSMSGANNEQFF. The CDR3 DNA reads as TGCGCCAGCAGCTCTATGAGCGGGGCTAACAATGAGCAGTTCTTC.

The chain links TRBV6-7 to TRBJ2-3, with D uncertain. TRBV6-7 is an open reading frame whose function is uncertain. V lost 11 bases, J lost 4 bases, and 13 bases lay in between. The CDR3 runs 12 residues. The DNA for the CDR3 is TGTGCCCGCGGCCGGCCATCAGATACGCAGTATTTT. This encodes CARGRPSDTQYF.

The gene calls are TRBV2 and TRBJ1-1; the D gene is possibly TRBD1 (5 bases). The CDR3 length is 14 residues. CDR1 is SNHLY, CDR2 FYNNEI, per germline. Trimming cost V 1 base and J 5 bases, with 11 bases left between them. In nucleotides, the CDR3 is TGTGCCAGCAGTGAAGAGGGGCGATATACTGAAGCTTTCTTT. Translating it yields CASSEEGRYTEAFF.

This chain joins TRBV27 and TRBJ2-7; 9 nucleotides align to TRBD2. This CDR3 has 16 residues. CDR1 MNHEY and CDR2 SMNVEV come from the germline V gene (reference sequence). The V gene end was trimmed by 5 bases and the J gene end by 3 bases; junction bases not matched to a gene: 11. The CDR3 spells CASSPTRLADFYEQYF. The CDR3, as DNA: TGTGCCAGCAGTCCCACGAGACTAGCGGATTTCTACGAGCAGTACTTC.

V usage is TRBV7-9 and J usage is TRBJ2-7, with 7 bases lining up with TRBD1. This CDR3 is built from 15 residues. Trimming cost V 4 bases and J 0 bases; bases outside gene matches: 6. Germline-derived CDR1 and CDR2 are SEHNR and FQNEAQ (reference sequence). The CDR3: CASSSKTGSSYEQYF. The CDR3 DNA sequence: TGTGCCAGCAGCTCAAAGACAGGGAGCTCCTACGAGCAGTACTTC.